This T cell receptor (beta chain) was profiled in a study of T cells in Graves' hyperthyroidism and ophthalmopathy (dated by TCRdb to about 2019). For the study in its entirety: Peripheral blood samples were taken at the time of initial diagnosis, prior to any treatment. The paper describes TCR Vbeta CDR3 sequencing of 130 to 150 peripheral blood samples, made up of 43 ophthalmopathy patients, 70 to 75 hyperthyroidism patients and roughly 17 progressor patients. The roughly 100 discovery patients were randomly divided into training and test sets at a 7:3 ratio. A discovery cohort of 95 to 100 patients, roughly 43 with Graves' ophthalmopathy and about 58 with stable Graves' hyperthyroidism, was used to find distinguishing TCR V-J signatures. In roughly six Graves' hyperthyroidism patients, the study also compared T-cell repertoires from thyroid tissue with T-cell repertoires from blood. Whether ophthalmopathy could be predicted prospectively was tested in an independent validation cohort made up of roughly 20 hyperthyroidism patients plus 17 patients who later progressed to ophthalmopathy. Once sampling was done, hyperthyroidism patients were given methimazole at a starting dose of 30 mg daily, whereas ophthalmopathy patients were given high-dose intravenous methylprednisolone. Results and caveats for the whole study, not just this receptor: No statistical method was used to set the sample size in advance, and investigators knew the group allocation. In validation, progression to ophthalmopathy was predicted by the model with 70.59% sensitivity and 72.22% specificity, a median of roughly six months before onset. A 13 V-J signature model separated ophthalmopathy from stable hyperthyroidism, with around 88% sensitivity and 81.08% specificity in cross-validation and 80%/75% in testing. Most expanded thyroid clonotypes (frequency above 0.001) were also detected in blood, suggesting blood repertoires may reflect thyroid immune responses.

After removal of 3 bases from V and 3 bases from J, the junction retains 2 bases not matched to a gene. CDR1 SGDLS and CDR2 YYNGEE are derived from the germline V gene. The CDR3 has 14 amino acids, counting the end cysteine and phenylalanine. The CDR3 DNA has 42 bases and is translated from base 1. The TCR beta CDR3 regions were amplified from RNA transcripts. For the first round of RT-PCR on the TCR CDR3, the HTBI primer set was used together with the Qiagen OneStep RT-PCR kit. Libraries were constructed in a second round of multiplex PCR, after which size selection and purification were carried out. Libraries were sequenced paired-end with 100 bp reads on an Illumina HiSeq2000. In the original analysis: SOAPnuke was used to process the raw data, throwing out any read that contained adapters or uncalled bases, had a mean Phred below 15, or lacked an exact constant-primer or identifier match. COPE v1.2.5 was used to merge the high-quality paired reads, and each unique nucleotide sequence was defined as a clonotype. MiTCR v1.1 was used to align clonotypes to the IMGT TRBV, TRBD and TRBJ reference segments. The analysis included only V-J combinations with a frequency above 0.0001, which together covered more than 98% of the repertoires. The TCS score was defined as F50 (clonal expansion) divided by E x V (chaos), with BLOSUM62-based TCRdist calculated between CDR3 peptides within each V-J. Welch's t-statistics and random forest reduced 450 to 600 V-J features to 10 to 15, which were used in a naive Bayes classifier (R e1071). In TCRdb, the public reads were trimmed at Q25 with fastp and aligned with MiXCR, with productive beta chains retained. Identical CDR3 protein sequences are pooled into one entry, listed with their most common genes and DNA. The authors' filters were not applied to this entry. The sample table holds 450,000 to 500,000 distinct CDR3 sequences, of which about 22% were seen once. 45% to 55% of the sample belongs to the ten largest clones.

Moderately to severely active disease, a Clinical Activity Score of at least 3, a NOSPECS grade of at least 4, and a duration under 3 months were present in ophthalmopathy patients. Patients with uncontrolled infections, other autoimmune diseases, pregnancy or lactation were excluded. Diagnoses relied on clinical symptoms, serum thyroxine and TRAb, thyroid ultrasound and orbital computed tomography. Ficoll-Paque density gradient centrifugation was used to isolate PBMCs from 9.5 to 10 ml of fresh peripheral blood. Trizol reagent was used to extract total RNA, and RNA quality was then checked on an Agilent 2100 Bioanalyzer. This clonotype was picked up a small number of times. Its antigen has not been determined. The record has no base qualities; no much larger clone is one base away.

The V and J segments used are TRBV9 and TRBJ2-7, and 11 junctional nucleotides match TRBD1. The origin of this receptor is a woman in her seventies with Graves' ophthalmopathy. Sequencing was carried out using blood. The CDR3 protein is CASSAGTGGYEQYF. At the DNA level, the sequence is TGTGCCAGCAGCGCCGGGACAGGGGGCTACGAGCAGTACTTC.